The next 3 T cell receptor beta chains were all read from a single sample in a study of OX40 agonist ivuxolimab in advanced cancers. The method was immunoSEQ multiplex PCR; TCRdb's version includes in-frame clones alone and lacks a portion of them. This table has around 62,000 clones, over 65% appearing once. Sample: CD4+ or CD8+ T cells sorted from blood, taken in a trial of the OX40 agonist ivuxolimab. All receptors derive from an adult with an advanced solid tumor such as melanoma, head and neck, liver or kidney cancer.

J is TRBJ2-3 and V is TRBV15; the D gene is possibly TRBD1 (6 bases). Germline V CDR1 and CDR2: LNHNV, YYDKDF (reference sequence). V gave up 2 bases and J gave up 3 bases, with 12 bases separating them. This CDR3 has 15 residues. CDR3 coding DNA: TGTGCCACCAGCAGACTCATTACAGGGACAGATACGCAGTATTTT. This gives the protein CATSRLITGTDTQYF. The complete variable domain, with remaining parts taken from reference TRBV15 and TRBJ2-3, reads DAMVIQNPRYQVTQFGKPVTLSCSQTLNHNVMYWYQQKSSQAPKLLFHYYDKDFNNEADTPDNFQSRRPNTSFCFLDIRSPGLGDTAMYLCATSRLITGTDTQYFGPGTRLTVL.

The genes are TRBV10-3 and TRBJ2-7; D is possibly TRBD1 (6 bases). The length of the CDR3 is 13 residues. Germline lookup yields CDR1 ENHRY and CDR2 SYGVKD. Trimming removed 6 bases at V and 4 bases at J, with 13 bases between. The CDR3 DNA follows: TGTGCCATCAGCCTCCTACAGGGATACGAGCAGTACTTC. Amino acid sequence: CAISLLQGYEQYF.

The chain recombines TRBV21-1 with TRBJ1-5. TRBV21-1 is designated a pseudogene. The CDR3 is 14 amino acids. Written as DNA, the CDR3 is TGTGCCCCACACGGGCAGGGGGGGGGTCAGCCCCAGCATTTT. It translates to CAPHGQGGGQPQHF.